This T cell receptor beta chain was obtained from a study of blood T cell repertoires in COVID-19. Across the whole study: In each case, the material was cDNA or gDNA derived from T cells, B-cell-depleted T cells, or PBMCs.

Germline CDR1 and CDR2: MNHEY and SVGAGI. V lost 2 bases, J lost 3 bases, and 8 bases lay in between. CDR3 length: 13 residues. Sequencing was performed with immunoSEQ multiplex PCR; in TCRdb, only in-frame clones are kept and a portion is missing. The table has roughly 200,000 clones, more than 60% seen once. The source is a man in his fifties who had recovered from COVID-19. The chain uses TRBV6-5 and TRBJ2-7; perhaps TRBD2 as D (6 bases). Sample: peripheral blood. For the CDR3, the DNA is TGTGCCAGCAGTTACAGCGGGTTCTACGAGCAGTACTTC. Its protein product is CASSYSGFYEQYF.